A selection of T cell receptor beta chains follows, all from one sample in a study of T cell changes during pregnancy in multiple sclerosis. Some clones are missing from TCRdb's copy, which holds only in-frame ones; the method was immunoSEQ multiplex PCR. Among tens of thousands of clones, around 90% were seen once, and the ten largest hold more than 4%. Source: peripheral blood, taken in the first trimester of pregnancy. The receptors here all came from a female donor in good health, enrolled as a control in a pregnancy study. CDR3s include the opening cysteine and the closing phenylalanine or tryptophan. A D gene is named only where the DNA matches it firmly. The listing skips clone size in some rows; elsewhere it reads once, few, many or a size class.

TRBV30,.,TRBJ1-1,TRBD1,CAWSRITRTGEAFF,TGTGCCTGGAGCCGTATAACCCGGACAGGGGAAGCTTTCTTT
TRBV19,.,TRBJ1-1,TRBD1,CASSTGVSTEAFF,TGTGCCAGTAGCACAGGGGTTAGCACTGAAGCTTTCTTT
TRBV5-1,.,TRBJ1-6,TRBD1,CASSLGDSGSLHF,TGCGCCAGCAGCTTGGGGGACAGTGGATCCCTCCACTTT
TRBV27,.,TRBJ1-4,TRBD1,CASSPLDRGRVRKLFF,TGTGCCAGCAGCCCCCTTGACAGGGGGCGGGTTAGAAAACTGTTTTTT
TRBV7-9,.,TRBJ2-1,TRBD2,CASSPQGLANEQFF,TGTGCCAGCAGCCCACAAGGACTAGCCAATGAGCAGTTCTTC
TRBV29-1,.,TRBJ1-4,.,CGGGGPLEKLFF,TGCGGGGGAGGGGGTCCTTTGGAAAAACTGTTTTTT
TRBV18,once,TRBJ1-5,TRBD1,CASSPTGGRRMSNQPQHF,TGTGCCAGCTCACCGACAGGGGGCAGGAGGATGAGCAATCAGCCCCAGCATTTT
TRBV5-1,.,TRBJ2-3,TRBD2,CASSLRGTSAITDTQYF,TGCGCCAGCAGCTTGCGTGGGACTAGCGCGATCACAGATACGCAGTATTTT
TRBV15,.,TRBJ2-2,TRBD2,CATSSRWGGGNTGELFF,TGTGCCACCAGCTCGCGCTGGGGCGGGGGGAACACCGGGGAGCTGTTTTTT
TRBV6-1,.,TRBJ1-3,.,CASRKPQANTIYF,TGTGCCAGCAGAAAACCCCAAGCTAACACCATATATTTT
TRBV4-1,.,TRBJ2-7,TRBD2,CASSQGLDSYEQYF,TGCGCCAGCAGCCAGGGACTAGACTCCTACGAGCAGTACTTC
TRBV29-1,.,TRBJ1-2,.,CSVGEGGYTF,TGCAGCGTTGGTGAGGGTGGCTACACCTTC
TRBV5-1,.,TRBJ2-1,TRBD2,CASSFNGLAGVYNEQFF,TGCGCCAGCAGCTTCAACGGGCTAGCGGGGGTCTACAATGAGCAGTTCTTC
TRBV30,.,TRBJ1-2,.,CAWSVHGVNYYGYTF,TGTGCCTGGAGTGTACACGGAGTAAATTACTATGGCTACACCTTC
TRBV5-1,.,TRBJ2-7,.,CASSDSYEQYF,TGCGCCAGCAGCGACAGCTACGAGCAGTACTTC
TRBV2,.,TRBJ2-1,TRBD2,CASSDSASGAYNEQFF,TGTGCCAGCAGTGATTCGGCTAGCGGAGCCTACAATGAGCAGTTCTTC
TRBV14,.,TRBJ2-2,TRBD1,CASSQNRGRSTGELFF,TGTGCCAGCAGCCAAAACAGGGGGCGAAGCACCGGGGAGCTGTTTTTT
TRBV30,.,TRBJ1-1,.,CAWSVRALNTEAFF,TGTGCCTGGAGTGTCAGGGCCCTGAACACTGAAGCTTTCTTT
TRBV19,.,TRBJ2-1,TRBD2,CASSQAPLAGGIDEQFF,TGTGCCAGTAGCCAGGCCCCACTAGCGGGAGGAATCGATGAGCAGTTCTTC
TRBV6-6,.,TRBJ2-5,.,CASSQQGRPETQYF,TGTGCCAGCAGTCAACAGGGTCGTCCAGAGACCCAGTACTTC
TRBV7-2,.,TRBJ1-5,TRBD1,CASSDRGPWQPQHF,TGTGCCAGCAGCGACAGGGGGCCGTGGCAGCCCCAGCATTTT
TRBV5-4,.,TRBJ2-2,.,CASSWVRGGTGELFF,TGTGCCAGCAGCTGGGTCCGGGGAGGCACCGGGGAGCTGTTTTTT
TRBV19,.,TRBJ1-1,.,CASSIRGGEAFF,TGTGCCAGTAGTATTAGGGGGGGTGAAGCTTTCTTT
TRBV19,once,TRBJ1-1,TRBD1,CASSISGTGVNTEAFF,TGTGCCAGTAGTATAAGTGGGACAGGGGTTAACACTGAAGCTTTCTTT
TRBV30,.,TRBJ1-2,.,CAWSVRAGDGYTF,TGTGCCTGGAGTGTAAGGGCAGGGGATGGCTACACCTTC
TRBV6-6,.,TRBJ2-7,TRBD1,CASSGQGLHEQYF,TGTGCCAGCAGTGGACAGGGTCTCCACGAGCAGTACTTC
TRBV7-2,.,TRBJ1-1,TRBD1,CASSSPDRGAMNTEAFF,TGTGCCAGCAGCTCCCCGGACAGGGGCGCAATGAACACTGAAGCTTTCTTT
TRBV6-5,.,TRBJ2-7,.,CASGNRVSYEQYF,TGTGCCAGCGGTAACAGGGTCTCCTACGAGCAGTACTTC
TRBV29-1,.,TRBJ1-1,.,CTHREGTEAFF,TGCACCCACCGGGAGGGGACTGAAGCTTTCTTT
TRBV30,.,TRBJ2-7,TRBD1,CALDQGAGEQYF,TGTGCCTTGGACCAGGGGGCGGGAGAGCAGTACTTC
TRBV6-5,.,TRBJ1-4,.,CASSFASGSSNEKLFF,TGTGCCAGCAGTTTTGCCTCAGGGTCGTCTAATGAAAAACTGTTTTTT
TRBV27,.,TRBJ2-7,.,CASSLKGGAPYEQYF,TGTGCCAGCAGTTTAAAGGGAGGAGCCCCCTACGAGCAGTACTTC
TRBV6-1,.,TRBJ2-1,TRBD2,CASSSGTSGYNEQFF,TGTGCCAGCAGCTCCGGGACTAGCGGCTACAATGAGCAGTTCTTC
TRBV5-5,.,TRBJ2-7,.,CASSFPRQEYEQYF,TGTGCCAGCAGCTTTCCCAGACAGGAATACGAGCAGTACTTC
TRBV6-6,few,TRBJ2-1,.,CASSYEETYNEQFF,TGTGCCAGCAGTTACGAGGAAACCTACAATGAGCAGTTCTTC
TRBV27,.,TRBJ2-1,.,CASSLSQGGDEQFF,TGTGCCAGCAGTTTATCGCAGGGCGGGGATGAGCAGTTCTTC
TRBV5-4,.,TRBJ2-2,TRBD1,CASSQQGAGTGELFF,TGTGCCAGCAGCCAACAGGGGGCGGGAACCGGGGAGCTGTTTTTT
TRBV19,.,TRBJ1-2,TRBD1,CASSTPGQVWGYTF,TGTGCCAGTAGTACCCCGGGACAGGTCTGGGGCTACACCTTC
TRBV30,.,TRBJ2-7,TRBD1,CAGGQPEQYF,TGTGCCGGGGGACAGCCAGAGCAGTACTTC
TRBV9,.,TRBJ2-1,TRBD2,CASSRLLAGAYNEQFF,TGTGCCAGCAGCCGACTTCTAGCGGGGGCCTACAATGAGCAGTTCTTC
TRBV19,.,TRBJ2-3,.,CASSVLDLDTQYF,TGTGCCAGTAGTGTTCTGGACTTAGATACGCAGTATTTT
TRBV5-1,.,TRBJ2-3,TRBD2,CASSRSGGGTDTQYF,TGCGCCAGCAGCCGAAGCGGGGGAGGGACAGATACGCAGTATTTT
TRBV6-5,.,TRBJ1-1,.,CASNPVGTLEAFF,TGTGCCAGCAACCCGGTCGGGACTCTTGAAGCTTTCTTT
TRBV9,.,TRBJ2-2,TRBD2,CASSVVWGLNTGELFF,TGTGCCAGCAGCGTAGTATGGGGACTAAACACCGGGGAGCTGTTTTTT
TRBV11-2,.,TRBJ1-2,.,CASSLVQGAYGYTF,TGTGCCAGCAGCTTAGTACAGGGAGCCTATGGCTACACCTTC
TRBV15,once,TRBJ2-1,.,CATSRDSGSYNEQFF,TGTGCCACCAGCAGAGATTCCGGGTCCTACAATGAGCAGTTCTTC
TRBV11-3,few,TRBJ2-7,TRBD1,CASSSGGYEQYF,TGTGCCAGCAGTTCAGGGGGCTACGAGCAGTACTTC
TRBV21-1,.,TRBJ2-1,.,CASRQTSGGAWYNEQFF,TGTGCCAGCAGGCAGACTAGCGGGGGGGCCTGGTACAATGAGCAGTTCTTC
TRBV13,.,TRBJ1-1,.,CASSPGIIVAEAFF,TGTGCCAGCAGCCCAGGGATCATAGTCGCTGAAGCTTTCTTT
TRBV18,.,TRBJ1-3,TRBD1,CASSPGQGGNTIYF,TGTGCCAGCTCACCGGGACAGGGTGGAAACACCATATATTTT
TRBV7-9,.,TRBJ1-1,.,CASRLPGSYTEAFF,TGTGCCAGCAGGCTACCAGGGTCGTATACTGAAGCTTTCTTT
TRBV25-1,.,TRBJ2-7,.,CASSDVAYEQYF,TGTGCCAGCAGTGACGTTGCCTACGAGCAGTACTTC
TRBV19,few,TRBJ1-2,.,CASRSGGYGYTF,TGTGCCAGTAGGAGCGGTGGATATGGCTACACCTTC